A single T cell receptor beta chain is shown here with its context. No antigen is known for it. Selection for sequencing was limited to patients who had shown CD8+CD57+ cell expansion by flow cytometry. Investigators profiled TCR beta VDJ and CDR3 from genomic DNA template. TCRdb re-called the reads with MiXCR, one entry per CDR3 protein. Of approximately 58,000 distinct CDR3 sequences detected, around 57% appear once; the ten largest clones hold around 17%. This entry is derived from a study of CD8+CD57+ T cells in acquired aplastic anemia. Study-level findings and limits: Patients shared twenty-nine CD8+ CDR3 sequences with controls. For CD8+ Simpson's diversity, patients and controls showed no significant difference.

CDR1 and CDR2 from the germline V gene are LNHDA and SQIVND (reference sequence). CDR3 length equals 13 residues. The V and J ends lost 7 bases and 5 bases respectively, with 14 bases between them. Specimen: sorted CD4+, CD8+, or CD8+CD57+ T cells (not recorded which) from PBMCs. The sequence was collected from a human donor with aplastic anemia. V gene TRBV19 combines with J gene TRBJ1-2; D call uncertain. The CDR3 protein is CASTLLGFYGYTF. For the CDR3, the DNA is TGTGCCAGTACCCTTCTGGGGTTTTATGGCTACACCTTC.